The clone carrying this TCR beta chain was counted ten times or more. Follow-up blood was drawn about 14 weeks, roughly three months, after antiretroviral therapy began. No cell fractionation was done, so the repertoire covers all unsorted peripheral blood T cells. This sample is part of a study of HIV-infected patients and healthy controls. 400 to 550 ng RNA was reverse transcribed with alpha and beta constant-region primers. Each of the alpha and beta chains got its own library through chain-specific third strand synthesis with indices. A short first PCR added P5 and P7 adapter elements and a second index. One entry per CDR3 protein results from TCRdb running MiXCR on the 5' RACE reads. The table records some 14,000 distinct CDR3 sequences, more than 10% of them present only once. This CDR3 region has 17 residues. Germline V gene sequence: CDR1 SGHTA, CDR2 FQGNSA. J was trimmed by 7 bases and V by 4 bases; bases with no gene match: 13.

This clonotype was obtained from an adult with HIV infection. The donor label of this sample is uncertain. The chain couples TRBV7-2 to TRBJ1-6; 7 nucleotides match TRBD1. The source material was blood, sampled during antiretroviral therapy. CDR3 nucleotide sequence: TGTGCCAGCAGCTCCCGTCTACTGACAGGGTACAATTCACCCCTCCACTTT. The encoded protein is CASSSRLLTGYNSPLHF.